A selection of T cell receptor beta chains follows, all from one sample in a study of OX40 agonist ivuxolimab in advanced cancers. This table comes from immunoSEQ multiplex PCR, and its TCRdb copy is limited to in-frame clones, with some not included. The sample comprises 90,000 to 120,000 clones, around 93% of which are singletons, and 1.2% rests with the top ten. This material consisted of CD4+ or CD8+ T cells sorted from blood, taken in a trial of the OX40 agonist ivuxolimab. The receptors originated from an adult with an advanced solid tumor such as melanoma, head and neck, liver or kidney cancer. Both conserved end residues are trimmed from each CDR3. A D gene is named only where the DNA matches it firmly.

CDR3 | V | D
ASSLESPVEQF | TRBV7-3 | .
ASSVKEGETQY | TRBV7-2 | .
ASIGVTEAF | TRBV28 | .
ASSLGQSPGNQPQH | TRBV28 | .
ASRQGNSGNTIY | TRBV7-9 | TRBD1
ASSSRGGQGFDIQY | TRBV19 | TRBD2
ASSLVRREYGYT | TRBV7-2 | .
ASSMPGGPQH | TRBV19 | .
ASSLGGAPTPDTQY | TRBV7-3 | .
ASSQMARGALNEQF | TRBV4-3 | .
ASSPTGSGNSQH | TRBV27 | .
ASSERRGRGDTQY | TRBV2 | .
ASSYLTGELF | TRBV27 | .
ASSPRAPGYEQY | TRBV11-1 | .
SAGQLRAF | TRBV20-1 | .
ASSIQGNTEAF | TRBV7-3 | .
ASSPGRGGTEAF | TRBV5-1 | .
ASRPLENTGELF | TRBV6-1 | .
AWSFRGTNTGELF | TRBV30 | .
ASSLGTYGYT | TRBV5-1 | .
ASSPSGGASGEAF | TRBV18 | .
ASSPATGGTYEQY | TRBV18 | .
ASKPEGTTDTQY | TRBV6-6 | .
AISERGGISYNEQF | TRBV10-3 | .
ASSQSPGGTEAF | TRBV11-3 | .
ASSLTSVNTGELF | TRBV5-1 | TRBD2
ASSSRPGVDEQF | TRBV4-1 | .
ASSFQGPTEAF | TRBV5-1 | .
ASSYSEGGPYNEQF | TRBV6-6 | TRBD2
ASSLDSPYEQY | TRBV5-4 | .
ASSQDQALEQY | TRBV4-2 | .
ASSYEGGRSYEQY | TRBV19 | TRBD2
ASSFTIIPQGGNEKLF | TRBV7-9 | .
ASSLTMLYVEKLF | TRBV6-6 | .
ASIRGPSSYEQY | TRBV7-2 | .
ASSPGLVAGGYETQY | TRBV9 | TRBD2
ASSPRTGRPFYEQY | TRBV19 | .
ASSPPGQMGEQY | TRBV18 | .
ASSSLAGGSYNEQF | TRBV28 | TRBD2